This T cell receptor (beta chain) comes out of a study of shared clonotypes between healthy human individuals. Only in-frame clones appear in the TCRdb table, and some are missing; sequencing was by immunoSEQ multiplex PCR. The repertoire holds roughly 640,000 clones, around 97% seen once, with 0.057% in the top ten. V was trimmed by 5 bases and J by 0 bases, leaving 17 bases between them. The germline gives CDR1 SGHAT, CDR2 FQNNGV. There are 17 residues in the CDR3. The chain carries TRBV11-2 and TRBJ2-4; a possible D gene is TRBD1 (6 bases). The clonotype comes from a woman between 25 and 40 years old in good health. The sequenced material came from naive CD4+ T cells sorted from blood. Indicated subset: CD45RA+ positively selected. DNA for the CDR3: TGTGCCAGCAGCCCAGGGGACGGGAAACTAGCCAAAAACATTCAGTACTTC. Translation: CASSPGDGKLAKNIQYF. Combining the CDR3 with reference TRBV11-2 and TRBJ2-4 gives the whole variable domain EAGVAQSPRYKIIEKRQSVAFWCNPISGHATLYWYQQILGQGPKLLIQFQNNGVVDDSQLPKDRFSAERLKGVDSTLKIQPAKLEDSAVYLCASSPGDGKLAKNIQYFGAGTRLSVL.